Shown below are 30 T cell receptor beta chains from a single sample sequenced in a study of post-analysis software for immune sequencing data. General study findings and limits: Included in a set of a few TRBV segments more frequent in patients than controls were TRBV5-6, TRBV5-1 and TRBV20-1.

cDNA libraries of TCR beta carried unique molecular identifiers. From the PCR reads, TCRdb called clonotypes with MiXCR, one entry per CDR3 protein. Of about 540,000 distinct CDR3 sequences detected, around 34% appear once; the ten largest clones hold approximately 5.4%. These receptors have no known antigen. Sequencing input: blood. The receptors shown here come from a girl aged 2-17 years with multiple sclerosis.

V gene TRBV7-6 combines with J gene TRBJ2-7; D might be TRBD2 (5 bases). The CDR3 is 14 amino acids. Germline V CDR1 and CDR2: SGHVS, FNYEAQ. V was trimmed by 6 bases and J by 3 bases, leaving 15 bases between them. The CDR3 sequence: CASSPETGNYEQYF. For the CDR3, the DNA is TGTGCCAGCAGTCCCGAGACGGGAAACTACGAGCAGTACTTC.

V gene TRBV29-1 combines with J gene TRBJ2-3; D call uncertain. CDR3 length: 15 residues. Germline CDR1 SQVTM, CDR2 ANQGSEA. Trimming removed 6 bases at V and 6 bases at J, with 22 bases between. The CDR3 DNA sequence: TGCAGCGTGGAGACCGTGAGTCAGGCCGACGATACGCAGTATTTT. This codes for CSVETVSQADDTQYF.

The chain couples TRBV5-6 to TRBJ2-7; D perhaps matches TRBD2 (6 bases). The CDR3 contains 16 residues. Looked up from germline, CDR1 is SGHDT and CDR2 is YYEEEE. The V end lost 0 bases, the J end lost 2 bases, and 15 bases lay between the germline ends. DNA for the CDR3: TGTGCCAGCAGCTTGGACGGCGGGACTTTCCCCTACGAGCAGTACTTC. Translation gives CASSLDGGTFPYEQYF.

The rearrangement links TRBV21-1 to TRBJ2-5; TRBD1, as called in the table, went unchecked against the DNA. TRBV21-1 is deemed a pseudogene. CDR3 size: 16 residues. CDR3 DNA sequence: TGTGCCAGCAGCATCCGGGACGGCAGTTACCAAGAGACCCAGTACTTC. It translates to CASSIRDGSYQETQYF.

The CDR3 is CASRESADTQYF. CDR3 coding DNA: TGTGCCAGCAGAGAAAGCGCAGATACGCAGTATTTT. J is TRBJ2-3 and V is TRBV12-3 or TRBV12-4; D unclear. Trimming pared 6 bases from V and 4 bases from J, leaving 8 bases between. The CDR3 spans 12 residues.

V usage is TRBV25-1 and J usage is TRBJ2-1; D possibly corresponds to TRBD1 (6 bases). Deletions cut 4 bases from V and 8 bases from J, with 12 bases between. Germline CDR1 and CDR2: MGHDK and SYGVNS. This CDR3 contains 13 residues. The CDR3 loop is CASSAQGNDEQFF. Here the CDR3 DNA reads TGTGCCAGCAGTGCCCAGGGGAACGATGAGCAGTTCTTC.

The rearrangement uses TRBV3-1 and TRBJ2-2; D ambiguous. CDR1 is LGHDT and CDR2 is YNNKEL in the germline V gene (reference sequence). There are 15 residues in the CDR3. The ends were cut back, 0 bases at V and 5 bases at J, with 10 bases in the middle. The CDR3 nucleotides read TGTGCCAGCAGCCAAGAGGGCGCCTGGACCGGGGAGCTGTTTTTT. Amino acids: CASSQEGAWTGELFF.

There are a few counts of this clonotype. V and J are TRBV20-1 and TRBJ2-1; D may correspond to TRBD1 or TRBD2 (6 bases each). Trimming stripped 6 bases from V and 5 bases from J, with 17 bases between. The CDR3 has 14 amino acids. Germline V gene sequence: CDR1 DFQATT, CDR2 SNEGSKA (reference sequence). The CDR3 is CSAGDGGRNNEQFF. The CDR3 DNA reads TGCAGTGCGGGAGACGGGGGCCGAAACAATGAGCAGTTCTTC.

The chain employs TRBV12-3 or TRBV12-4 and TRBJ1-5, with D unclear. This CDR3 region has 14 residues. V was shortened by 2 bases and J by 5 bases, with 10 bases between the two germline ends. The CDR3 region is CASSLTEGDQPQHF. CDR3 DNA sequence: TGTGCCAGCAGTTTAACAGAGGGAGATCAGCCCCAGCATTTT.

This clonotype was seen a handful of times. The J gene is TRBJ2-3, the V gene TRBV7-9, with 7 bases fitting TRBD1. CDR1 and CDR2 from the germline V gene are SEHNR and FQNEAQ (reference sequence). The CDR3 runs 16 residues. The trim removed 5 bases at V and 0 bases at J, leaving 8 bases unmatched. The DNA of the CDR3 is TGTGCCAGCAGCCGACAGGGACCTACTAGCACAGATACGCAGTATTTT. Translated, it gives CASSRQGPTSTDTQYF.

This clonotype was detected only a few times. The rearrangement links TRBV7-8 to TRBJ2-5; D gene uncertain. The ends were cut back, 1 base at V and 2 bases at J, with 8 bases in the middle. This CDR3 has 14 residues. Germline-derived CDR1 and CDR2 are SGHVS and FQNEAQ. The CDR3 region is CASSLDMGQETQYF. The CDR3, as DNA: TGTGCCAGCAGCTTAGACATGGGTCAAGAGACCCAGTACTTC. Based on the CDR3 plus reference TRBV7-8 and TRBJ2-5, the full variable domain is GAGVSQSPRYKVAKRGQDVALRCDPISGHVSLFWYQQALGQGPEFLTYFQNEAQLDKSGLPSDRFFAERPEGSVSTLKIQRTQQEDSAVYLCASSLDMGQETQYFGPGTRLLVL.

The J gene is TRBJ1-1, the V gene TRBV20-1, with 7 bases aligning to TRBD1. This CDR3 is built from 13 residues. Germline V gene sequence: CDR1 DFQATT, CDR2 SNEGSKA (reference sequence). The junction had 9 bases not matched to a gene; V was cut back by 3 bases and J by 8 bases. In DNA form, the CDR3 reads TGCAGTGCTAGTCGTCTTGGGACAGCCGAAGCTTTCTTT. Translation gives CSASRLGTAEAFF.

The V gene is TRBV15, the J gene TRBJ2-7, with D uncertain. The J call is doubtful: the DNA matches TRBJ2-5 better. Germline V gene data show CDR1 as LNHNV and CDR2 as YYDKDF (reference sequence). This CDR3 is built from 17 residues. CDR3 sequence reads: CATSSGIRAPLGETQYF. CDR3 nucleotides: TGTGCCACCAGCAGTGGGATACGGGCCCCGTTGGGGGAGACCCAGTACTTC.

The chain couples TRBV28 to TRBJ1-2; TRBD1 is a possible D gene (5 bases). Germline V CDR1 and CDR2: MDHEN, SYDVKM. The length of the CDR3 is 14 residues. V dropped 4 bases and J dropped 5 bases, with 14 bases sitting between them. This chain's CDR3 is CASSSNLGTYGYTF. DNA of the CDR3: TGTGCCAGCAGTTCTAACCTGGGGACTTATGGCTACACCTTC.

The chain combines TRBV6-2 or TRBV6-3 with TRBJ1-1; a weak D match, TRBD1 (5 bases). The CDR3 is 14 residues long. Deletions cut 7 bases from V and 0 bases from J, with 12 bases between. Germline loops: CDR1 MNHEY, CDR2 SVGEGT. CDR3 region: CASTQGRMNTEAFF. As DNA, the CDR3 is TGTGCCAGCACTCAGGGACGCATGAACACTGAAGCTTTCTTT.

This clonotype has just a few counts. The chain employs TRBV20-1 and TRBJ1-1; a possible D gene is TRBD1 (5 bases). V was cut by 4 bases and J by 5 bases, with 11 bases left in between. The CDR3 has 12 amino acids. Germline-derived CDR1 and CDR2 are DFQATT and SNEGSKA (reference sequence). The CDR3 sequence is CSATATETEAFF. DNA of the CDR3: TGCAGTGCTACCGCGACAGAAACTGAAGCTTTCTTT.

The rearrangement joins TRBV12-3 or TRBV12-4 to TRBJ1-1; perhaps TRBD1 as D (6 bases). V lost 6 bases to trimming and J lost 1 base, with 12 bases between them. This CDR3 contains 14 residues. CDR3 amino acids: CASRHRTENTEAFF. The CDR3 DNA is TGTGCCAGCAGGCATCGGACAGAGAACACTGAAGCTTTCTTT.

The gene calls are TRBV5-1 and TRBJ1-5, with TRBD1 matching over 7 bases. The J segment lost 3 bases and the V segment lost 0 bases, leaving 6 bases of the junction unmatched. This CDR3 has 16 amino acids. CDR1 and CDR2 (germline): SGHRS, YFSETQ. The CDR3: CASSLGTGPLNQPQHF. The CDR3 coding sequence is TGCGCCAGCAGCTTGGGGACAGGCCCTCTCAATCAGCCCCAGCATTTT.

For this clonotype: Compared with germline, one end of the junction differs, possibly owing to a read error. V usage is TRBV10-3 and J usage is TRBJ2-3, with 8 positions matching TRBD2. This CDR3 has 16 residues. Germline V gene data show CDR1 as ENHRY and CDR2 as SYGVKD. The CDR3 is CAISPLAAVSTDTQYF. The CDR3 nucleotides read TGTGCCATCAGTCCACTAGCGGCGGTTAGCACGGATACGCAGTATTTT.

V usage is TRBV7-2 and J usage is TRBJ1-6; 7 bases line up with TRBD1. The CDR3 extends over 14 amino acids. V dropped 7 bases and J dropped 9; count of bases not matched to a gene: 9. Germline V lookup: CDR1 SGHTA, CDR2 FQGNSA. CDR3 loop: CASTATGVASPLHF. The DNA for the CDR3 is TGTGCCAGCACCGCTACAGGGGTTGCTTCACCCCTCCACTTT. Combining the CDR3 with reference TRBV7-2 and TRBJ1-6 gives the whole variable domain GAGVSQSPSNKVTEKGKDVELRCDPISGHTALYWYRQSLGQGLEFLIYFQGNSAPDKSGLPSDRFSAERTGGSVSTLTIQRTQQEDSAVYLCASTATGVASPLHFGNGTRLTVT.

Here the CDR3 reads CSANGGTPDYNEQFF. The CDR3 coding sequence is TGCAGTGCCAACGGCGGCACACCGGACTACAATGAGCAGTTCTTC. This chain uses TRBV20-1 with TRBJ2-1; D unresolved. The V end was cut by 6 bases, the J end by 3 bases, with 18 bases between. Germline V gene sequence: CDR1 DFQATT, CDR2 SNEGSKA (reference sequence). This CDR3 spans 15 amino acids.

The rearrangement uses TRBV20-1 and TRBJ2-3; possibly TRBD2 for D (6 bases). V was pared by 4 bases and J by 2 bases, with 19 bases between. This CDR3 is 16 amino acids long. The germline gives CDR1 DFQATT, CDR2 SNEGSKA (reference sequence). The DNA for the CDR3 is TGCAGTGCTAAGGCTGGAGGGGTAACCCACACAGATACGCAGTATTTT. This sequence encodes CSAKAGGVTHTDTQYF.

This sequence joins TRBV3-1 and TRBJ2-3; no clear D gene. V lost 0 bases and J 9 bases, leaving 13 bases between the germline ends. Germline V CDR1 and CDR2: LGHDT, YNNKEL (reference sequence). The CDR3 sequence is 14 residues long. The CDR3 sequence is CASSQDPLSSTQYF. The CDR3 DNA reads as TGTGCCAGCAGCCAAGATCCACTATCATCCACGCAGTATTTT.

The rearrangement links TRBV6-1 to TRBJ2-1; TRBD2 matches at 11 bases. Germline V CDR1 and CDR2: MNHNS, SASEGT. Trimming cost V 3 bases and J 9 bases; bases outside gene matches: 10. The CDR3 is 16 residues long. In DNA, the CDR3 is TGTGCCAGCAGTGAGTTTATAACCGGGACTAGCGGTGAGCAGTTCTTC. This gives the protein CASSEFITGTSGEQFF.

The gene calls are TRBV29-1 and TRBJ1-1, with D possibly being TRBD1 (5 bases). This CDR3 region has 14 residues. Germline V gene data show CDR1 as SQVTM and CDR2 as ANQGSEA. With 5 bases removed from V and 0 bases from J, the gap between germline ends came to 13 bases. CDR3 sequence: CSVHDVQVNTEAFF. Here the CDR3 DNA reads TGCAGCGTTCATGACGTACAGGTGAACACTGAAGCTTTCTTT.

This clonotype was detected many times. Sequence at one end of the junction differs from germline and may be a read error. The rearrangement joins TRBV5-1 to TRBJ1-1, with D perhaps matching TRBD1 (5 bases). Per the germline V gene, CDR1 is SGHRS and CDR2 is YFSETQ. This CDR3 is 12 amino acids long. CDR3 amino acids: CASSLGDTEAFF. The CDR3 DNA reads TGTGCCAGCAGCTTAGGGGACACTGAAGCTTTCTTT.

V usage is TRBV6-1 and J usage is TRBJ1-1, with TRBD1 matching 7 bases. The CDR3 is 16 amino acids. Germline assignment: CDR1 MNHNS and CDR2 SASEGT. V was clipped by 7 bases and J by 6 bases; unmatched bases: 17. CDR3 nucleotide sequence: TGTGCCAGCACTCCACAAGGGACAGCTTTGTCAGCTGAAGCTTTCTTT. This gives the protein CASTPQGTALSAEAFF.

The J gene is TRBJ2-3, the V gene TRBV24-1; no firm D call. This CDR3 spans 14 amino acids. Trimming pared 3 bases from V and 2 bases from J, leaving 8 bases between. CDR1 KGHDR and CDR2 SFDVKD come from the germline V gene. The CDR3 spells CATSDPRLTDTQYF. CDR3 DNA sequence: TGTGCCACCAGTGATCCCCGCCTCACAGATACGCAGTATTTT.

This clonotype was picked up a small number of times. V is TRBV29-1 and J is TRBJ2-5; TRBD1 might be the D (6 bases). There are 15 residues in the CDR3. Germline V lookup: CDR1 SQVTM, CDR2 ANQGSEA. The V end lost 3 bases, the J end lost 0 bases, and 14 bases lay between the germline ends. The CDR3, as DNA: TGCAGCGTTGAGCTACAGGGCGGGTACCAAGAGACCCAGTACTTC. Translating it yields CSVELQGGYQETQYF.

This clonotype was counted between two and nine times. The chain has TRBV5-1 and TRBJ1-2, with D perhaps matching TRBD1 (5 bases). Trimming removed 0 bases from V and 6 bases from J, with 9 bases in between. Germline V gene lookup returns CDR1 SGHRS and CDR2 YFSETQ. The length of the CDR3 is 13 residues. The CDR3 DNA reads as TGCGCCAGCAGCTTGGAAGCCAGGGATGGCTACACCTTC. Amino acid sequence: CASSLEARDGYTF.